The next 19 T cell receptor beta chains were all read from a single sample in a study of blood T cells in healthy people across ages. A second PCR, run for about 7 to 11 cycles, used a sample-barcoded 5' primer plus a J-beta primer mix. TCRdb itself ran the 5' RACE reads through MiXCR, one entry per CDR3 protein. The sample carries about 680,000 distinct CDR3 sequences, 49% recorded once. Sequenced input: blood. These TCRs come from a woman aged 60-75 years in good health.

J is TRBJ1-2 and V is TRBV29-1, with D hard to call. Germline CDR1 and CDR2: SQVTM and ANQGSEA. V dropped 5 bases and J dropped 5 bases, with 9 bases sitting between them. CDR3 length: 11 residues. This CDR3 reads CSVLGLYGYTF. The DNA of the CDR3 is TGCAGCGTTCTCGGCCTGTATGGCTACACCTTC. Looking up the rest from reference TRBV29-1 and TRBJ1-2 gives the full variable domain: SAVISQKPSRDICQRGTSLTIQCQVDSQVTMMFWYRQQPGQSLTLIATANQGSEATYESGFVIDKFPISRPNLTFSTLTVSNMSPEDSSIYLCSVLGLYGYTFGSGTRLTVV.

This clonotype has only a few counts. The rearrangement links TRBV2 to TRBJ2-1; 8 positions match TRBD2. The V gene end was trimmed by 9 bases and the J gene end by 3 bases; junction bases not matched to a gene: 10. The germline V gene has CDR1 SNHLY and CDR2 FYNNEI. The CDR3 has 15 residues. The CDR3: CASRLGLAIYNEQFF. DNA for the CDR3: TGTGCCAGTAGGCTCGGACTAGCTATCTACAATGAGCAGTTCTTC.

The chain's CDR3 is CSVAGGAGYGYTF. For the CDR3, the DNA is TGCAGTGTCGCAGGGGGCGCGGGCTATGGCTACACCTTC. The V call is TRBV20-1, the J call TRBJ1-2; TRBD1 aligns across 8 bases. The CDR3 sequence is 13 residues long. V gave up 7 bases and J gave up 4 bases; unmatched junction bases: 8. Germline V gene sequence: CDR1 DFQATT, CDR2 SNEGSKA (reference sequence).

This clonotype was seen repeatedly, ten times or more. For the CDR3, the DNA is TGTGCCAGCAGCCCTGGAGGGCCGAGCTCCTACGAGCAGTACTTC. Translation: CASSPGGPSSYEQYF. The chain is built from TRBV7-2 and TRBJ2-7; D possibly corresponds to TRBD2 (6 bases). Trimming cost V 5 bases and J 0 bases, with 14 bases left between them. The CDR3 is 15 residues long. CDR1 and CDR2 from the germline V gene are SGHTA and FQGNSA.

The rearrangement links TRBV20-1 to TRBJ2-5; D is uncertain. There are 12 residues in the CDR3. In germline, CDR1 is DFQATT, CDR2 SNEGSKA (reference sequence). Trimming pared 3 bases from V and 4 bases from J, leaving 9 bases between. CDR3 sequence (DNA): TGCAGTGCTAGCGATAGCATAGAGACCCAGTACTTC. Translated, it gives CSASDSIETQYF.

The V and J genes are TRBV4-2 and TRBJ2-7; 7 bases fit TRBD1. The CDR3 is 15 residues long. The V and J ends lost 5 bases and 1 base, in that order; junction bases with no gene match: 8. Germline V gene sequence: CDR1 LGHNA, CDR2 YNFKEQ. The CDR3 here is CASSEVRQGSYEQYF. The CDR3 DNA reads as TGTGCCAGCAGCGAAGTTCGACAGGGATCCTACGAGCAGTACTTC.

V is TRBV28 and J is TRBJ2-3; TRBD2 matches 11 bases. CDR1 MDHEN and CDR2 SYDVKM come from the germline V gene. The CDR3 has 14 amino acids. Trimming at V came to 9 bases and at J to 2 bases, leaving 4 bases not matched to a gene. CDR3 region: CASGTSGFTDTQYF. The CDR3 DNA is TGTGCCAGTGGGACTAGCGGATTCACAGATACGCAGTATTTT.

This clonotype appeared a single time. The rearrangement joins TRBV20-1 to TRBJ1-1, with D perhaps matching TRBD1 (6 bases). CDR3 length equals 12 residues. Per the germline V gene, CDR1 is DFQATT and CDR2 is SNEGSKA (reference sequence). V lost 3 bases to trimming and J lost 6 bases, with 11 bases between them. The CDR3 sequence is CSASWGAAEAFF. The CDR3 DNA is TGCAGTGCTAGCTGGGGGGCGGCTGAAGCTTTCTTT.

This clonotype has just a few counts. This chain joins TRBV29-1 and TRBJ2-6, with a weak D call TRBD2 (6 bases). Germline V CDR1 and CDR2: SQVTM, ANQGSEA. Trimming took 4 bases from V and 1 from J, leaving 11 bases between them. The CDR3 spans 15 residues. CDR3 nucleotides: TGCAGCGTTGTTCCCGGGGGTTCTGGGGCCAACGTCCTGACTTTC. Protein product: CSVVPGGSGANVLTF.

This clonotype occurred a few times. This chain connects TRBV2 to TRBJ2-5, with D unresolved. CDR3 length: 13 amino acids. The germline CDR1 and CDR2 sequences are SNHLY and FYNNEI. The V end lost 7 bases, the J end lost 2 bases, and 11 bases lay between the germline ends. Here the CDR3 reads CASTSFQQETQYF. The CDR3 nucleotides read TGTGCCAGCACTAGTTTTCAACAAGAGACCCAGTACTTC.

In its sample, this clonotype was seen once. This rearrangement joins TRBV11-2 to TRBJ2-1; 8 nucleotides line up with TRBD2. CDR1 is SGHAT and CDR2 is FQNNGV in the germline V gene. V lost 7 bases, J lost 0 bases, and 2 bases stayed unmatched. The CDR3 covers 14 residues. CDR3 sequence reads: CASTRGGSYNEQFF. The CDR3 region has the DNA TGTGCCAGCACCCGGGGGGGCTCCTACAATGAGCAGTTCTTC.

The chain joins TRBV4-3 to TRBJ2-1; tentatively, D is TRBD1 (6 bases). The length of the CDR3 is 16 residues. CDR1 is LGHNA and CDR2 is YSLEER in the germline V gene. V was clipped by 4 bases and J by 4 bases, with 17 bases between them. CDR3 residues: CASSPRGRGDYNEQFF. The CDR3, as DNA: TGCGCCAGCAGCCCTCGAGGCAGGGGAGATTACAATGAGCAGTTCTTC.

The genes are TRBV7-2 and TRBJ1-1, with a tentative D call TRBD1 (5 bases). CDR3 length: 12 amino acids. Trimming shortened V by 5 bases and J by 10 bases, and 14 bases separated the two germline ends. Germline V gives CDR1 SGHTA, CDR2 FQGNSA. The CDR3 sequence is CASSPAGFPAFF. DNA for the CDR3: TGTGCCAGCAGCCCCGCAGGGTTTCCAGCTTTCTTT.

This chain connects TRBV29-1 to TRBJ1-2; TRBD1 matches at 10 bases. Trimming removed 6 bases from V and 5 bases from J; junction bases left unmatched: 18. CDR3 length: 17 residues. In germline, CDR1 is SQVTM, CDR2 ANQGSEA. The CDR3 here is CSVPGRGGRQGAYGYTF. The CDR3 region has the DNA TGCAGCGTGCCAGGGAGAGGGGGGCGACAGGGGGCTTATGGCTACACCTTC.

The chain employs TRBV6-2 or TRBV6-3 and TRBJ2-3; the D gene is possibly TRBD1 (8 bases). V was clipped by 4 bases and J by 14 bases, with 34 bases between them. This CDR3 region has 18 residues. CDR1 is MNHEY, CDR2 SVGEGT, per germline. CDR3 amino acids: CASSLGHRTGREGRYAYF. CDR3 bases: TGTGCCAGCAGTTTAGGCCACCGGACAGGGAGGGAAGGCAGATACGCGTATTTT.

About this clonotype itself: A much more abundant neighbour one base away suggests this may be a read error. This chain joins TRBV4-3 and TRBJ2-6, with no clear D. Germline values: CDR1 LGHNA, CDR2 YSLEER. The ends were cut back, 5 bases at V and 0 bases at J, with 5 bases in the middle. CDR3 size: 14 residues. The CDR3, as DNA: TGCGCCAGCAGCGCATTCTCTGGGGCCAACGTCCTGACTTTC. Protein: CASSAFSGANVLTF.

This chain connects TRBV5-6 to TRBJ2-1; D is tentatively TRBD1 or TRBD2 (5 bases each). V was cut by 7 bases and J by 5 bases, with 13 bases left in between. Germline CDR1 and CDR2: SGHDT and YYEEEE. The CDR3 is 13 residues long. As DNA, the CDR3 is TGTGCCAGCCTCCGGGACGATAACAATGAGCAGTTCTTC. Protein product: CASLRDDNNEQFF.

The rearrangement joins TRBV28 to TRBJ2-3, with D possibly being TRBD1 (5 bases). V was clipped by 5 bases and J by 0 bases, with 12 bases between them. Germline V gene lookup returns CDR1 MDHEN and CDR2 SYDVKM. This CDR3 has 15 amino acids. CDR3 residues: CASSVTKGSTDTQYF. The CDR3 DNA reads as TGTGCCAGCAGTGTCACAAAGGGGAGCACAGATACGCAGTATTTT. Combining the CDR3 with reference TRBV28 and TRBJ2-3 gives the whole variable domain DVKVTQSSRYLVKRTGEKVFLECVQDMDHENMFWYRQDPGLGLRLIYFSYDVKMKEKGDIPEGYSVSREKKERFSLILESASTNQTSMYLCASSVTKGSTDTQYFGPGTRLTVL.

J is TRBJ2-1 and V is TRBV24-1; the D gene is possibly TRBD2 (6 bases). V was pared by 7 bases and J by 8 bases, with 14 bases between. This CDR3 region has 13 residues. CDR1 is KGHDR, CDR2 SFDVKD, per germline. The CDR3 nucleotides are TGTGCCACCAGGTTAACGGGACTCGATGAGCAGTTCTTC. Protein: CATRLTGLDEQFF.